This TCR beta chain was recorded in a study of preoperative IRX-2 immunotherapy in early breast cancer. Treatment described: preoperative locoregional IRX-2 cytokine immunotherapy. Samples came from a phase Ib trial of preoperative locoregional IRX-2 cytokine immunotherapy. Profiling relied on immunoSEQ multiplex PCR, and the TCRdb table lists in-frame clones only, not all of them. The profile shows about 19,000 clones, approximately 80% of them singletons. This CDR3 has 19 amino acids. CDR1 LNHNV and CDR2 YYDKDF come from the germline V gene (reference sequence). Deletions cut 2 bases from V and 0 bases from J, with 20 bases between.

The sequencing used lymph node tissue, collected after IRX-2 immunotherapy. The chain uses TRBV15 and TRBJ1-3; D possibly corresponds to TRBD1 (5 bases). This TCR derives from a human donor with breast cancer. CDR3 coding DNA: TGTGCCACCAGCAGACCCGGGGGATCGGAGGGCCCCTCTGGAAACACCATATATTTT. Its translation: CATSRPGGSEGPSGNTIYF.